This T cell receptor (beta chain) was sequenced in a study of OX40 agonist ivuxolimab in advanced cancers. Study information: Age averaged about 66 years (range roughly 23 to 85), and less than 85% were male.

The V gene lost 4 bases and the J gene lost 5 bases, with 14 bases spanning the gap. CDR1 is SNHLY, CDR2 FYNNEI, per germline. The CDR3 totals 14 residues. Generated by immunoSEQ multiplex PCR, the TCRdb table keeps only in-frame clones and is missing some. The sample lists 100,000 or so clones, roughly 90% occurring once. Sequenced material: CD4+ or CD8+ T cells sorted from blood, taken in a trial of the OX40 agonist ivuxolimab. This chain uses TRBV2 with TRBJ2-5, with a tentative D call TRBD1 (5 bases). This clonotype was obtained from an adult with an advanced solid tumor such as melanoma, head and neck, liver or kidney cancer. The CDR3 bases are TGTGCCAGCAGTGGCGTACTCTCAGGGGAGACCCAGTACTTC. Its protein is CASSGVLSGETQYF.